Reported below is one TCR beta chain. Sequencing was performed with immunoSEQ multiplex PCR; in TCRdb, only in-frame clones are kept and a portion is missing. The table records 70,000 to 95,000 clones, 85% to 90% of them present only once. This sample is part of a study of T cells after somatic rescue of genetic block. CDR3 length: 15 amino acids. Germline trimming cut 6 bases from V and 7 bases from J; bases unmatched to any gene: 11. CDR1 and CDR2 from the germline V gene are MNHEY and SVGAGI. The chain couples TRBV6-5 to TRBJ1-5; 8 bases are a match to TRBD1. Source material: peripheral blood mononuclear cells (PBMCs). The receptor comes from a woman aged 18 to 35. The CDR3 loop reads CASRQYPGQDQPQHF. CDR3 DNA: TGTGCCAGCAGGCAATACCCGGGACAGGACCAGCCCCAGCATTTT.